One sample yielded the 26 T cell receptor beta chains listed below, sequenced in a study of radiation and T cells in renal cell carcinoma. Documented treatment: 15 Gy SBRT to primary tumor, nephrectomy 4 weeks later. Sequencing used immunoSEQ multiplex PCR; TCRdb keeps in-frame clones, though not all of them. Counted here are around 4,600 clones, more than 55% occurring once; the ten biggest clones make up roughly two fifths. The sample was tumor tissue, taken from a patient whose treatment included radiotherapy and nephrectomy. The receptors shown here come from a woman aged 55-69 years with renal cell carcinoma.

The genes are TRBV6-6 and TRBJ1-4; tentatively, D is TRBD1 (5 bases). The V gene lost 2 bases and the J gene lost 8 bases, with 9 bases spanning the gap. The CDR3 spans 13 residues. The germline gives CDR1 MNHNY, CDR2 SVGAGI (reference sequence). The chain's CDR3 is CASSYGWGEKLFF. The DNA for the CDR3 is TGTGCCAGCAGTTACGGGTGGGGGGAAAAACTGTTTTTT.

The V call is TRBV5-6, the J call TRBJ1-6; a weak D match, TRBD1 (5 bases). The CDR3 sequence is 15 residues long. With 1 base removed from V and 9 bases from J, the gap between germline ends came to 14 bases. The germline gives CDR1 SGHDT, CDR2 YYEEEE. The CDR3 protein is CASSLFAGSASPLHF. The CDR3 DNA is TGTGCCAGCAGCTTGTTTGCAGGGTCGGCTTCACCCCTCCACTTT.

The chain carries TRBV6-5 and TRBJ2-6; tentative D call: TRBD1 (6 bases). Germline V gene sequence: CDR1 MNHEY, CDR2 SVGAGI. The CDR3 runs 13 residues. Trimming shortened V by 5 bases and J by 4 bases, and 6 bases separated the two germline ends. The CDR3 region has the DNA TGTGCCAGCAGTGGGACAGGGGCCAACGTCCTGACTTTC. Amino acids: CASSGTGANVLTF.

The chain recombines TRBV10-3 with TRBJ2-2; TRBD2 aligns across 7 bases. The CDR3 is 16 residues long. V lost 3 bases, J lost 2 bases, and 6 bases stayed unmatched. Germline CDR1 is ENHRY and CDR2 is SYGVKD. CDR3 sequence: CAISEESGDNTGELFF. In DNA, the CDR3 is TGTGCCATCAGTGAAGAAAGCGGGGATAACACCGGGGAGCTGTTTTTT.

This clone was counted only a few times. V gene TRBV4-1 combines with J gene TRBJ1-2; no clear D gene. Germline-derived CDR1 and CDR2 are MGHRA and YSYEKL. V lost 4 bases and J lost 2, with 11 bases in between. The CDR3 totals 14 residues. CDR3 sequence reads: CASSRDGRNYGYTF. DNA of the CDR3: TGCGCCAGCAGCCGAGACGGACGGAACTATGGCTACACCTTC.

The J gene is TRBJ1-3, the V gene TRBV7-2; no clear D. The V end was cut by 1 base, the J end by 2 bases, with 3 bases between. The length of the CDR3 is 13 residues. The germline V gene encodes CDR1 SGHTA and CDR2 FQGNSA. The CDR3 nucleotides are TGTGCCAGCAGCTTAGGAACTGGAAACACCATATATTTT. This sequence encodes CASSLGTGNTIYF.

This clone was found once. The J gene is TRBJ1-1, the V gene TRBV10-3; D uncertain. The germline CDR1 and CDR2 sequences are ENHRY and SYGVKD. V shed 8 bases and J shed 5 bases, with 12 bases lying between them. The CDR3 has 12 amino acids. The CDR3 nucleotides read TGTGCCATCTCCCCGGGAAGGACTGAAGCTTTCTTT. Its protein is CAISPGRTEAFF.

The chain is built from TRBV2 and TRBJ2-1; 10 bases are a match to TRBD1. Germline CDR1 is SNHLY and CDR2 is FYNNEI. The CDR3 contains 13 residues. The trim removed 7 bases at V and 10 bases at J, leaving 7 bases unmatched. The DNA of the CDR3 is TGTGCCAGCATTGGGACAGGGGTAATAGAGCAGTTCTTC. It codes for CASIGTGVIEQFF.

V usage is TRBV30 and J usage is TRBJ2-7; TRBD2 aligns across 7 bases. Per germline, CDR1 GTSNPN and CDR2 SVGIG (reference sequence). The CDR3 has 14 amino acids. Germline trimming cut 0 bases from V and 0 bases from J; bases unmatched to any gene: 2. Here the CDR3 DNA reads TGTGCCTGGAGTGTAGGGAGGGCCTCCTACGAGCAGTACTTC. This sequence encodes CAWSVGRASYEQYF.

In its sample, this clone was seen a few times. The CDR3 region is CASSLSGAGNYGYTF. The CDR3 DNA reads TGTGCCAGCAGTCTCTCGGGGGCCGGTAACTATGGCTACACCTTC. This rearrangement joins TRBV11-2 to TRBJ1-2; TRBD1 might be the D (6 bases). This CDR3 has 15 amino acids. The V gene's germline CDR1 is SGHAT and CDR2 FQNNGV. V was shortened by 6 bases and J by 1 base, with 15 bases between the two germline ends.

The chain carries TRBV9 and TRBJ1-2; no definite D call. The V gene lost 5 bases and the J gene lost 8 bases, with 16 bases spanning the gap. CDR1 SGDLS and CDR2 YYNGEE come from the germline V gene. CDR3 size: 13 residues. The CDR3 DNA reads TGTGCCAGCAGTTACGGCGGGGTCGGCGGCTACACCTTC. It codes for CASSYGGVGGYTF. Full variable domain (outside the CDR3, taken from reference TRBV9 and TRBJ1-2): DSGVTQTPKHLITATGQRVTLRCSPRSGDLSVYWYQQSLDQGLQFLIQYYNGEERAKGNILERFSAQQFPDLHSELNLSSLELGDSALYFCASSYGGVGGYTFGSGTRLTVV.

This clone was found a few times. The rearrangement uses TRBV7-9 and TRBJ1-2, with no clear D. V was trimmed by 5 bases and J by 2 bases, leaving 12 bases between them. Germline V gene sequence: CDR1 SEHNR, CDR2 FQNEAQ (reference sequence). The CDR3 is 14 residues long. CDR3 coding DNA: TGTGCCAGCAGCCGCGGCGAGGGAAACTATGGCTACACCTTC. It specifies CASSRGEGNYGYTF. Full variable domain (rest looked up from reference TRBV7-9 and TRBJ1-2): DTGVSQNPRHKITKRGQNVTFRCDPISEHNRLYWYRQTLGQGPEFLTYFQNEAQLEKSRLLSDRFSAERPKGSFSTLEIQRTEQGDSAMYLCASSRGEGNYGYTFGSGTRLTVV.

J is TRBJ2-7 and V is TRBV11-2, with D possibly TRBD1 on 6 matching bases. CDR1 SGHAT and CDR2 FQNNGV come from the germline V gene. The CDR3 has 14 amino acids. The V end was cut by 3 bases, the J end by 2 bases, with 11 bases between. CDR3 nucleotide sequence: TGTGCCAGCAGCTTCTCGACAGGAGCCTACGAGCAGTACTTC. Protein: CASSFSTGAYEQYF.

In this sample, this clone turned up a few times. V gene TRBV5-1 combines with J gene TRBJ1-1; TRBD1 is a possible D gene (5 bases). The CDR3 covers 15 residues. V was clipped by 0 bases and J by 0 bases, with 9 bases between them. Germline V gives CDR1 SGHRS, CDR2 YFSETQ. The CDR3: CASSLGGVMNTEAFF. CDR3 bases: TGCGCCAGCAGCTTGGGAGGGGTAATGAACACTGAAGCTTTCTTT.

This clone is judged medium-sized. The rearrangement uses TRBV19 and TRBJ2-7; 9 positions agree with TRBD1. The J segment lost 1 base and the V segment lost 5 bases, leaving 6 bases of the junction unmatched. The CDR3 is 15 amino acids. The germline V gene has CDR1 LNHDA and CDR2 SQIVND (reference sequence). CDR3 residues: CASSRTGTGSYEQYF. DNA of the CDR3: TGTGCCAGTAGTCGGACCGGGACAGGGTCCTACGAGCAGTACTTC.

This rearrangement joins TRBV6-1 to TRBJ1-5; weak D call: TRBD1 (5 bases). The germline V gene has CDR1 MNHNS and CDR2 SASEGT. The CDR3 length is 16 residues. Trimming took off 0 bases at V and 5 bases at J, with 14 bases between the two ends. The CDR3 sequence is CASSEAPGIGDQPQHF. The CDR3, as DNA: TGTGCCAGCAGTGAAGCGCCGGGAATAGGGGATCAGCCCCAGCATTTT.

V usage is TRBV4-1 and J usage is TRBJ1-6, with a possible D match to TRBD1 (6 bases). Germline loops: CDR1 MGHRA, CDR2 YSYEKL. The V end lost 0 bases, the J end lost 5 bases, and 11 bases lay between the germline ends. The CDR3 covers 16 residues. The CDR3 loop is CASSQERGHHNSPLHF. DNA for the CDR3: TGCGCCAGCAGCCAAGAGAGGGGACACCATAATTCACCCCTCCACTTT.

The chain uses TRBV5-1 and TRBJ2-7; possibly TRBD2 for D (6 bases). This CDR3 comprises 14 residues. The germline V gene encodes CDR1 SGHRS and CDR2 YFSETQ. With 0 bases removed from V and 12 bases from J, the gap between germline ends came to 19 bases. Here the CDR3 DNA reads TGCGCCAGCAGCTTGGAGGCGGGGAGCGACCTTAGGTACTTC. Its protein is CASSLEAGSDLRYF.

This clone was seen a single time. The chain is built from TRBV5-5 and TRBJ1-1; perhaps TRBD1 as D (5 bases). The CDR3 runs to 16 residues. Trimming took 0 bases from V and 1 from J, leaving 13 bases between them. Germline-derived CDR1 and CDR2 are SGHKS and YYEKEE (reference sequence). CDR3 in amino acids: CASSLGRGSWNTEAFF. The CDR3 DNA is TGTGCCAGCAGCTTGGGGCGGGGCAGCTGGAACACTGAAGCTTTCTTT.

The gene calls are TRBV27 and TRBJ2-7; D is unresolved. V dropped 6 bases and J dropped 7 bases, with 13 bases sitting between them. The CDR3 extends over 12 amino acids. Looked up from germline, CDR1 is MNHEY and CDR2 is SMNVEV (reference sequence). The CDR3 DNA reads TGTGCCAGCAGCAATATCCCCGAAGAGCAGTACTTC. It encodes CASSNIPEEQYF.

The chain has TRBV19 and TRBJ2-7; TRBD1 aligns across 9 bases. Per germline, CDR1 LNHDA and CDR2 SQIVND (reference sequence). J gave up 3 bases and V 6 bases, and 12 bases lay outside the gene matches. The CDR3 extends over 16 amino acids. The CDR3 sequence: CASSRSGTGPYYEQYF. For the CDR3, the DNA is TGTGCCAGTAGCCGTTCCGGGACAGGGCCCTACTACGAGCAGTACTTC.

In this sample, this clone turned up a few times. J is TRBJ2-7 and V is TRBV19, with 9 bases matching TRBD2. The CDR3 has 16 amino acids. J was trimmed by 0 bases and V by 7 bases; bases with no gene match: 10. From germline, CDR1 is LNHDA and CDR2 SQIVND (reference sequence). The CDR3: CASNPTSGSSSYEQYF. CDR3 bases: TGTGCCAGTAATCCAACTAGCGGGTCGAGCTCCTACGAGCAGTACTTC.

CDR3 DNA: TGTGCCAGCAGTTTAAAGGGGGCCGGGTATGGCTACACCTTC. It encodes CASSLKGAGYGYTF. This chain links TRBV28 with TRBJ1-2; 7 bases match TRBD1. V trimming: 2 bases; J trimming: 5 bases; junction bases outside the gene matches: 5. The CDR3 runs to 14 residues. Germline-derived CDR1 and CDR2 are MDHEN and SYDVKM.

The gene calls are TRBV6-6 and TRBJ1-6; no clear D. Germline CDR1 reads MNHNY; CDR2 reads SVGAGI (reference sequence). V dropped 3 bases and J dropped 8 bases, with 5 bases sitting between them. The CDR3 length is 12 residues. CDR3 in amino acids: CASSYPDSPLHF. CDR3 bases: TGTGCCAGCAGTTATCCGGATTCACCCCTCCACTTT.

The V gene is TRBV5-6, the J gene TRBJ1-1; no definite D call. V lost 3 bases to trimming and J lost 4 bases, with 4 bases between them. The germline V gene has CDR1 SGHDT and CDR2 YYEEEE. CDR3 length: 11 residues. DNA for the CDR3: TGTGCCAGCAGCTGGGCCACTGAAGCTTTCTTT. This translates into CASSWATEAFF. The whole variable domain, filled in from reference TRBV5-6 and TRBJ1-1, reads DAGVTQSPTHLIKTRGQQVTLRCSPKSGHDTVSWYQQALGQGPQFIFQYYEEEERQRGNFPDRFSGHQFPNYSSELNVNALLLGDSALYLCASSWATEAFFGQGTRLTVV.

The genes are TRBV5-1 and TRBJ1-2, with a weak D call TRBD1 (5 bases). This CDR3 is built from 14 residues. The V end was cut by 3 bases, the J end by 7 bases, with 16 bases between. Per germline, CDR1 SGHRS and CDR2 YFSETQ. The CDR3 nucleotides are TGCGCCAGCAGCTCAAGAGGACGGGGGACTGGCTACACCTTC. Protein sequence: CASSSRGRGTGYTF. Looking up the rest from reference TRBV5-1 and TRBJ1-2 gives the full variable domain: KAGVTQTPRYLIKTRGQQVTLSCSPISGHRSVSWYQQTPGQGLQFLFEYFSETQRNKGNFPGRFSGRQFSNSRSEMNVSTLELGDSALYLCASSSRGRGTGYTFGSGTRLTVV.